This T cell receptor (beta chain) appears in the sequencing data of a study of T cells after yellow fever vaccination. General study findings and limits: Reappearing after the booster were most of the clones from primary vaccination (roughly 96% CD4, roughly 86% CD8).

As for this clonotype: The antigen is undetermined.

There are 16 residues in the CDR3. V dropped 0 bases and J dropped 1 base, with 13 bases sitting between them. Germline CDR1 and CDR2: DFQATT and SNEGSKA (reference sequence). Template switching with 5'RACE generated the TCR cDNA and added a universal primer site and UMIs. From the 5' RACE reads, TCRdb called clonotypes with MiXCR, one entry per CDR3 protein. The data contain 450,000 to 550,000 distinct CDR3 sequences, about a fifth of them singletons. The sequencing used PBMCs, collected roughly 20 days after the first yellow fever vaccination. The rearrangement joins TRBV20-1 to TRBJ2-1; D is undetermined. The origin of this receptor is a young man who received the YFV17D yellow fever vaccine. CDR3 in amino acids: CSARDPTTSSYNEQFF. As DNA, the CDR3 is TGCAGTGCTAGAGATCCGACGACTTCATCCTACAATGAGCAGTTCTTC.